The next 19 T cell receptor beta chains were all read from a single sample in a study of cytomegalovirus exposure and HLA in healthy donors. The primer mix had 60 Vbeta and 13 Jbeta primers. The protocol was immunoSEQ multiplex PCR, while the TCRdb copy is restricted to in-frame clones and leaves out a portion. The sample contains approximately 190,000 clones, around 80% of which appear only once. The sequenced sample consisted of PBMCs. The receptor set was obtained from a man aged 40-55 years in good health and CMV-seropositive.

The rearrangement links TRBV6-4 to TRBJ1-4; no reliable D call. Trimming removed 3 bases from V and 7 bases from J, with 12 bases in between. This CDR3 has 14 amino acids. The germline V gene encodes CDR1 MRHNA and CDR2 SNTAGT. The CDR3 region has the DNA TGTGCCAGCAGTGATTCCTCCTCGGGTGAAAAACTGTTTTTT. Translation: CASSDSSSGEKLFF.

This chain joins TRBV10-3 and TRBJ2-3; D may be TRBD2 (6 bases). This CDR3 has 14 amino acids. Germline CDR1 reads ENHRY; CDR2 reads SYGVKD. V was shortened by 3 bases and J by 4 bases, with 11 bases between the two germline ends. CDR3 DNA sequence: TGTGCCATCAGTGACCTGGGGAGGTCAGATACGCAGTATTTT. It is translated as CAISDLGRSDTQYF.

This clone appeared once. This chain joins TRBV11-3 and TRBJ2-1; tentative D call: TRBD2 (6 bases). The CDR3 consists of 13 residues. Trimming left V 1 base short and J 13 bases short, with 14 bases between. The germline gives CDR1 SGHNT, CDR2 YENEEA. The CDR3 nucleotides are TGTGCCAGCAGCTTAGGAGGGACTTCGGCACAGTTCTTC. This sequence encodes CASSLGGTSAQFF.

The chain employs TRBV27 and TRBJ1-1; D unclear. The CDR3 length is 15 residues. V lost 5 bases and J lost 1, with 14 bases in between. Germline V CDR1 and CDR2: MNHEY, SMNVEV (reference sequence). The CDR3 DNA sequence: TGTGCCAGCAGTCTTAGTAGGAGAAGGAACACTGAAGCTTTCTTT. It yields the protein CASSLSRRRNTEAFF.

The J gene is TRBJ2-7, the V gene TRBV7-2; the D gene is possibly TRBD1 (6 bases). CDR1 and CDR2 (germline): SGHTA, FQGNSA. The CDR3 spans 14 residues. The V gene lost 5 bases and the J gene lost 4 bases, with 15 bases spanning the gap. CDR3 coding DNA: TGTGCCAGCAGCCCCCCGGGACAACTATACGAGCAGTACTTC. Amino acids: CASSPPGQLYEQYF.

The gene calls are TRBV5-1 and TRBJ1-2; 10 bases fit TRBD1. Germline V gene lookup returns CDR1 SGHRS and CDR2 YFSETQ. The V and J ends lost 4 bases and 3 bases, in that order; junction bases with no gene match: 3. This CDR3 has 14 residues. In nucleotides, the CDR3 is TGCGCCAGCAGCCGGGACAGGGGTGACTATGGCTACACCTTC. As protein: CASSRDRGDYGYTF.

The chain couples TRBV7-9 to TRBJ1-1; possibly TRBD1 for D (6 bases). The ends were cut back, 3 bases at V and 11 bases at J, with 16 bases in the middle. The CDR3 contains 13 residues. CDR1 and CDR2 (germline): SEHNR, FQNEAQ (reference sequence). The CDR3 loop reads CASSLGDWGLAFF. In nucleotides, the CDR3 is TGTGCCAGCAGCTTGGGCGACTGGGGGCTTGCTTTCTTT.

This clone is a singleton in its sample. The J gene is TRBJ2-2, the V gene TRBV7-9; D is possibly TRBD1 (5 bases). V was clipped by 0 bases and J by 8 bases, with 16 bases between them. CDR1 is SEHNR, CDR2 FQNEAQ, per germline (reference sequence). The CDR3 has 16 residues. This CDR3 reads CASSLAQGASGGELFF. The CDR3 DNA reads TGTGCCAGCAGCTTAGCCCAAGGGGCCTCAGGGGGGGAGCTGTTTTTT.

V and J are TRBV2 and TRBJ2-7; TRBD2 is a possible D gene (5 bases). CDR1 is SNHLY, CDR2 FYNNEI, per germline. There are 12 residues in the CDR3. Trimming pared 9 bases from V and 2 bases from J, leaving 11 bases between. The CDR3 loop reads CARRETAYEQYF. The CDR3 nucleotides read TGTGCCAGGAGGGAGACTGCCTACGAGCAGTACTTC.

CDR3 protein: CASGLETRRANVLTF. The CDR3 coding sequence is TGCGCCAGCGGCCTAGAAACTCGCCGGGCCAACGTCCTGACTTTC. This chain uses TRBV4-3 with TRBJ2-6; D is ambiguous. Germline CDR1 LGHNA, CDR2 YSLEER. The CDR3 loop spans 15 amino acids. Trimming took off 8 bases at V and 5 bases at J, with 16 bases between the two ends.

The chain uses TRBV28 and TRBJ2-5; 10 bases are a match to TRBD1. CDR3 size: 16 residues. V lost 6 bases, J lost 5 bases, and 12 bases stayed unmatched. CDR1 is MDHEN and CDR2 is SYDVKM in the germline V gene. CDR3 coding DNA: TGTGCCAGCAGGTCGGGACAGGGGACACCTTGGGAGACCCAGTACTTC. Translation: CASRSGQGTPWETQYF.

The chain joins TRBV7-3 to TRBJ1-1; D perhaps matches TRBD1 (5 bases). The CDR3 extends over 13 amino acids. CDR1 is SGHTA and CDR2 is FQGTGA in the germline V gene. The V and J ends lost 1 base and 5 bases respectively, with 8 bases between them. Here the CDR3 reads CASSLREGTEAFF. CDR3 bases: TGTGCCAGCAGCTTAAGGGAGGGGACTGAAGCTTTCTTT.

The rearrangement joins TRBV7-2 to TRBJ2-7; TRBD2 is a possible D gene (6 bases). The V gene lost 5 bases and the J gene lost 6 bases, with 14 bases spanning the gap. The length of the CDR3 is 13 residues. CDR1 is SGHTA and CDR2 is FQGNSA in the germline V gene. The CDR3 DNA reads TGTGCCAGCAGCCCCCCCGGGAGTGTCGAGCAGTACTTC. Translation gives CASSPPGSVEQYF.

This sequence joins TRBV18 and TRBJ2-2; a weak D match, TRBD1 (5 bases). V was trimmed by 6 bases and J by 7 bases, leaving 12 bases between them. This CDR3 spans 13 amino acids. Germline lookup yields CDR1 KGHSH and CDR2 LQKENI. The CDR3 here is CASSPRAGGELFF. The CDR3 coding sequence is TGTGCCAGCTCTCCCAGGGCCGGCGGGGAGCTGTTTTTT.

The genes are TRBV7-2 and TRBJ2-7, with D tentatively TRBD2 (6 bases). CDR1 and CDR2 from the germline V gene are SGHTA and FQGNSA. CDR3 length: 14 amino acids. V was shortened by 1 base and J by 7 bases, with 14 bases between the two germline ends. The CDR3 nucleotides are TGTGCCAGCAGCTTAGTGGACGGGACTGGGGAGCAGTACTTC. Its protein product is CASSLVDGTGEQYF. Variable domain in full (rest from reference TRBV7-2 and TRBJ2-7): GAGVSQSPSNKVTEKGKDVELRCDPISGHTALYWYRQSLGQGLEFLIYFQGNSAPDKSGLPSDRFSAERTGGSVSTLTIQRTQQEDSAVYLCASSLVDGTGEQYFGPGTRLTVT.

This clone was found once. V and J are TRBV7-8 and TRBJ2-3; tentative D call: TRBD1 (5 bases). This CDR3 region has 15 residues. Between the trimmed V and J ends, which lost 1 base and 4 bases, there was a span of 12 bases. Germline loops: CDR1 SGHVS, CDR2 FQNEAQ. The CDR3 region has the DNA TGTGCCAGCAGCTTAGAGGGGAACGTCCCAGATACGCAGTATTTT. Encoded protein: CASSLEGNVPDTQYF.

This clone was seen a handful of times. The CDR3 DNA sequence: TGTGCCAGCAGTGGCGAAGGACTAGCGGGAGGGTGGCAGTACTTC. Protein product: CASSGEGLAGGWQYF. The rearrangement joins TRBV2 to TRBJ2-7; 15 nucleotides agree with TRBD2. The ends lost 4 bases at V and 9 bases at J; junction bases unmatched: 7. CDR1 and CDR2 (germline): SNHLY, FYNNEI. The CDR3 totals 15 residues. Using reference TRBV2 and TRBJ2-7 for the parts outside the CDR3, the full variable domain is EPEVTQTPSHQVTQMGQEVILRCVPISNHLYFYWYRQILGQKVEFLVSFYNNEISEKSEIFDDQFSVERPDGSNFTLKIRSTKLEDSAMYFCASSGEGLAGGWQYFGPGTRLTVT.

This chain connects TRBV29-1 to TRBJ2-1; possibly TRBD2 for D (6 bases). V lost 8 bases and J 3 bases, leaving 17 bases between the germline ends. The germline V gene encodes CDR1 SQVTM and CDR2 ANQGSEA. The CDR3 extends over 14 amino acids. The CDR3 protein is CSLYPIGGYNEQFF. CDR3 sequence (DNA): TGCAGCCTTTATCCTATCGGGGGCTACAATGAGCAGTTCTTC.

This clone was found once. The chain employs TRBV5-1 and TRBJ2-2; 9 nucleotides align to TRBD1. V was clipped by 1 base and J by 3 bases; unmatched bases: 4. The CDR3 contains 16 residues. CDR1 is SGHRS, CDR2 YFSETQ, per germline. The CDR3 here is CASSLKWTGDTGELFF. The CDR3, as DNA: TGCGCCAGCAGCTTGAAATGGACAGGGGACACCGGGGAGCTGTTTTTT. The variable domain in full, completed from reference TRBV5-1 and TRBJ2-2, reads KAGVTQTPRYLIKTRGQQVTLSCSPISGHRSVSWYQQTPGQGLQFLFEYFSETQRNKGNFPGRFSGRQFSNSRSEMNVSTLELGDSALYLCASSLKWTGDTGELFFGEGSRLTVL.